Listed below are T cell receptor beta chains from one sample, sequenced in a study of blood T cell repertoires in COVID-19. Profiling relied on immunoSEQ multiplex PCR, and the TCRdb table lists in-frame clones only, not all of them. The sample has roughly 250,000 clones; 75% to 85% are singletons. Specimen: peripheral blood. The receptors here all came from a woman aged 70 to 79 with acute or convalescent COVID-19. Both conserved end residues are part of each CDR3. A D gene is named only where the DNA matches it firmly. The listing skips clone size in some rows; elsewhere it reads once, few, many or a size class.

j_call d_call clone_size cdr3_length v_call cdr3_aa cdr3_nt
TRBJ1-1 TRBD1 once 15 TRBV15 CATSRDGQVNTEAFF TGTGCCACCAGCAGAGATGGACAGGTCAACACTGAAGCTTTCTTT
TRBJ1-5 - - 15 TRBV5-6 CASSLAPGVNQPQHF TGTGCCAGCAGCCTGGCCCCAGGGGTCAATCAGCCCCAGCATTTT
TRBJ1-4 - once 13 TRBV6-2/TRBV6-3 CASSYSTRQSLFF TGTGCCAGCAGTTACTCGACGAGACAATCACTGTTTTTT
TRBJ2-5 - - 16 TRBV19 CASSIRAGVWGETQYF TGTGCCAGTAGTATAAGGGCAGGGGTGTGGGGAGAGACCCAGTACTTC
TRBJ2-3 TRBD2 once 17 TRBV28 CASSSRSGGIITDTQYF TGTGCCAGCAGTTCTCGGAGCGGGGGGATCATCACAGATACGCAGTATTTT
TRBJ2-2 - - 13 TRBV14 CASSQIATGELFF TGTGCCAGCAGCCAAATAGCCACCGGGGAGCTGTTTTTT
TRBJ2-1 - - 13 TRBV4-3 CASSQDPNREQFF TGCGCCAGCAGCCAAGACCCCAACCGGGAGCAGTTCTTC
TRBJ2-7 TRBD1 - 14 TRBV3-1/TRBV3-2 CASSHGTASYEQYF TGTGCCAGCAGCCACGGGACAGCTAGCTACGAGCAGTACTTC
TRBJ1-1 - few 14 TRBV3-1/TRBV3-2 CASSQDTPNTEAFF TGTGCCAGCAGCCAAGACACTCCTAACACTGAAGCTTTCTTT
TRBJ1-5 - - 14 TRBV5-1 CASSSGNGNQPQHF TGCGCCAGCAGCTCGGGGAACGGCAATCAGCCCCAGCATTTT
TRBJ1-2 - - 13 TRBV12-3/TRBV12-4 CASSFSTVEGYTF TGTGCCAGCAGTTTCTCGACAGTGGAAGGCTACACCTTC
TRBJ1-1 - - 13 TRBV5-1 CASSSGMNTEAFF TGCGCCAGCAGCTCCGGGATGAACACTGAAGCTTTCTTT
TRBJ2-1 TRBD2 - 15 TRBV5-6 CASSPPGLAGNEQFF TGTGCCAGCAGCCCCCCGGGACTAGCGGGGAATGAGCAGTTCTTC
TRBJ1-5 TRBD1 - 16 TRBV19 CASSIGLGTGTQPQHF TGTGCCAGTAGTATAGGCTTAGGGACAGGGACTCAGCCCCAGCATTTT
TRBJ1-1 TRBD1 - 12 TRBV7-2 CASSYRGRGAFF TGTGCCAGCAGCTACAGGGGGCGCGGAGCTTTCTTT
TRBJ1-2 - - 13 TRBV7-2 CASSPTVGDGYTF TGTGCCAGCAGCCCGACGGTAGGGGATGGCTACACCTTC
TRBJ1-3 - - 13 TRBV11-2 CASSLGLENTIYF TGTGCCAGCAGCTTAGGGCTTGAAAACACCATATATTTT
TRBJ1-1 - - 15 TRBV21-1 CASSKARGVRPEAFF TGTGCCAGCAGCAAAGCGCGGGGAGTACGGCCTGAAGCTTTCTTT
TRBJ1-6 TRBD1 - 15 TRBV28 CASSLGDRSNSPLHF TGTGCCAGCAGTTTAGGGGACAGATCCAATTCACCCCTCCACTTT
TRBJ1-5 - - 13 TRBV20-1 CSASETGERPQHF TGCAGTGCTAGTGAGACAGGTGAAAGGCCCCAGCATTTT
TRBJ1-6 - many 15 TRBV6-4 CAQRGADLTNSPLHF TGTGCCCAAAGGGGCGCAGACCTCACTAATTCACCCCTCCACTTT
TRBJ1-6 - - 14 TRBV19 CASSIRGIDSPLHF TGTGCCAGTAGTATCCGGGGGATCGATTCACCCCTCCACTTT
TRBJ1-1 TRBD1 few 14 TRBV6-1 CASSERTGFRLGFF TGTGCCAGCAGTGAACGGACAGGGTTCCGTCTAGGCTTCTTT
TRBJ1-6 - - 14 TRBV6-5 CASGQSSYNSPLHF TGTGCCAGCGGACAGAGCTCCTATAATTCACCCCTCCACTTT
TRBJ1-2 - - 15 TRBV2 CASSEERDRNYGYTF TGTGCCAGCAGTGAAGAACGGGATAGGAACTATGGCTACACCTTC
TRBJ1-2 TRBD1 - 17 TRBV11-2 CASSLRPGQGADYGYTF TGTGCCAGCAGCTTACGTCCCGGACAGGGCGCGGACTATGGCTACACCTTC
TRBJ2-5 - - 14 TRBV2 CASSSGLSPETQYF TGTGCCAGCAGTAGTGGACTATCCCCTGAGACCCAGTACTTC
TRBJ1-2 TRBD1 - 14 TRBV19 CASSFRDRYYGYTF TGTGCCAGTAGTTTCCGGGACAGGTACTATGGCTACACCTTC
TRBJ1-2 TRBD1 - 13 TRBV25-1 CASSAGGNYGYTF TGTGCCAGCAGTGCAGGGGGAAACTATGGCTACACCTTC
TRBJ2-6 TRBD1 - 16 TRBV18 CASSSLRDRKANVLTF TGTGCCAGCTCATCACTCCGGGACAGGAAGGCCAACGTCCTGACTTTC
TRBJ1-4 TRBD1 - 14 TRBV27 CASRDRTGFEKLFF TGTGCCAGCAGGGACCGGACAGGGTTTGAAAAACTGTTTTTT
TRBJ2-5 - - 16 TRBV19 CASSTTAGLGQETQYF TGTGCCAGTAGTACCACAGCAGGGTTGGGGCAAGAGACCCAGTACTTC
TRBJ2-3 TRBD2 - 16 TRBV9 CASSVGQRGGTDTQYF TGTGCCAGCAGCGTAGGTCAGCGGGGGGGCACAGATACGCAGTATTTT
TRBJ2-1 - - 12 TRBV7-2 CASSHSYNEQFF TGTGCCAGCAGTCATTCCTACAATGAGCAGTTCTTC
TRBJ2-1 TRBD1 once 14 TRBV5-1 CASSLQGAEWEQFF TGCGCCAGCAGCTTACAGGGGGCTGAGTGGGAGCAGTTCTTC
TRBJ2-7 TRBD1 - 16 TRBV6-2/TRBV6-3 CASSYSQRTGQQEQYF TGTGCCAGCAGTTACTCGCAAAGGACGGGACAGCAAGAGCAGTACTTC
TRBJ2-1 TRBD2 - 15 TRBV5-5 CASSLAVAGGNEQFF TGTGCCAGCAGCTTGGCGGTAGCGGGGGGCAATGAGCAGTTCTTC
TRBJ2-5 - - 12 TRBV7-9 CASSPRGETQYF TGTGCCAGCAGCCCCAGGGGAGAGACCCAGTACTTC
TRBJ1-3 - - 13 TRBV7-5 CAKIDRVGNTIYF TGTGCAAAGATAGACAGGGTTGGAAACACCATATATTTT
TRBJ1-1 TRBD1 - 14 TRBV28 CASTLQGLNTEAFF TGTGCCAGCACCCTACAGGGGCTGAACACTGAAGCTTTCTTT
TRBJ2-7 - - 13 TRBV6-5 CASGRGTEYEQYF TGTGCCAGCGGCCGCGGGACTGAGTACGAGCAGTACTTC